These 23 T cell receptor beta chains share one sample of origin, sequenced in a study of spatial heterogeneity in lung cancer. Their antigens remain unidentified. As for time point: sample taken at primary tumor resection. TCRdb used MiXCR to reprocess the 5' RACE reads, holding one entry per CDR3 protein. The sample lists some 100,000 distinct CDR3 sequences; 4.4% were seen once. Study outcomes and limitations: The number of expanded tumor alpha and beta chains correlated with mutation number.

The sequenced sample was lung tumor tissue, obtained at surgery. Source of these receptors: a male donor with early-stage non-small cell lung cancer.

Ten or more counts support this clonotype. J is TRBJ2-7 and V is TRBV10-3; D gene unclear. The CDR3 sequence is 13 residues long. The germline CDR1 and CDR2 sequences are ENHRY and SYGVKD. The germline V and J ends were trimmed by 2 bases and 12 bases, with 17 bases remaining between them. CDR3 protein: CAISEGPEYYRYF. CDR3 coding DNA: TGTGCCATCAGTGAGGGCCCGGAATACTACAGGTACTTC.

This clonotype was counted between two and nine times. The chain carries TRBV4-1 and TRBJ2-2, with D possibly being TRBD2 (5 bases). Germline CDR1 MGHRA, CDR2 YSYEKL. With 3 bases removed from V and 6 bases from J, the gap between germline ends came to 14 bases. This CDR3 contains 15 residues. CDR3 bases: TGCGCCAGCAGCCAGACGGACTTAGTAGCCGGGGAGCTGTTTTTT. Translating it yields CASSQTDLVAGELFF.

The chain couples TRBV28 to TRBJ2-1; no reliable D call. CDR1 is MDHEN, CDR2 SYDVKM, per germline. The CDR3 spans 13 residues. V lost 6 bases to trimming and J lost 14 bases, with 20 bases between them. In nucleotides, the CDR3 is TGTGCCAGCAGCCGTAGTCTCCGGGTTAGGGAGTTCTTC. Its translation is CASSRSLRVREFF.

The chain links TRBV18 to TRBJ1-6; D perhaps matches TRBD1 (6 bases). The V and J ends lost 0 bases and 7 bases respectively, with 19 bases between them. CDR3 length: 18 amino acids. Germline CDR1 and CDR2: KGHSH and LQKENI. CDR3 nucleotides: TGTGCCAGCTCACCACCGCGATTGGACAGCGCCTTCAATTCACCCCTCCACTTT. Amino acids: CASSPPRLDSAFNSPLHF.

This clonotype was observed a few times. The rearrangement uses TRBV29-1 and TRBJ2-3; D not resolved. V was clipped by 1 base and J by 0 bases, with 5 bases between them. The CDR3 runs 13 residues. Germline CDR1 reads SQVTM; CDR2 reads ANQGSEA. The CDR3 loop is CSVEGVSTDTQYF. In DNA form, the CDR3 reads TGCAGCGTTGAAGGAGTAAGCACAGATACGCAGTATTTT.

There are many counts of this clonotype. The rearrangement uses TRBV12-3 or TRBV12-4 and TRBJ1-1; the D is unclear. V shed 2 bases and J shed 5 bases, with 6 bases lying between them. The CDR3 has 12 residues. CDR3 in DNA: TGTGCCAGCAGTTTAATGGGGACTGAAGCTTTCTTT. Translation gives CASSLMGTEAFF.

The chain carries TRBV12-3 or TRBV12-4 and TRBJ1-5; possible D gene TRBD1, 5 bases. The CDR3 runs 13 residues. Trimming removed 6 bases at V and 4 bases at J, with 10 bases between. In DNA form, the CDR3 reads TGTGCCAGCAGAGACAGCGGGAATCAGCCCCAGCATTTT. Protein product: CASRDSGNQPQHF.

The V gene is TRBV7-7, the J gene TRBJ2-1, with D possibly being TRBD1 (6 bases). The germline gives CDR1 SSHAT, CDR2 FNYEAQ (reference sequence). The CDR3 is 15 amino acids. The germline V and J ends were trimmed by 2 bases and 4 bases, with 12 bases remaining between them. The CDR3 sequence: CASSLTPTGYNEQFF. In nucleotides, the CDR3 is TGTGCCAGCAGCTTAACCCCCACAGGGTACAATGAGCAGTTCTTC.

This clonotype turned up a few times. This chain uses TRBV4-1 with TRBJ1-1; 9 bases are a match to TRBD1. This CDR3 region has 16 residues. Germline CDR1 and CDR2: MGHRA and YSYEKL. V lost 4 bases to trimming and J lost 4 bases; unmatched junction nucleotides: 10. The CDR3 bases are TGCGCCAGCAGCCCCACCCCGACAGGGGGATTCACTGAAGCTTTCTTT. Translation: CASSPTPTGGFTEAFF.

In this sample, this clonotype turned up many times. The chain uses TRBV6-1 and TRBJ1-2; D remains unclear. Germline V gives CDR1 MNHNS, CDR2 SASEGT. V gave up 7 bases and J gave up 3 bases, with 6 bases separating them. This CDR3 is 11 amino acids long. CDR3 residues: CASMGDYGYTF. The CDR3 nucleotides are TGTGCCAGCATGGGAGACTATGGCTACACCTTC.

In its sample, this clonotype was seen many times. The chain couples TRBV27 to TRBJ2-1; 8 nucleotides agree with TRBD2. The trim removed 5 bases at V and 14 bases at J, leaving 5 bases unmatched. The CDR3 sequence is 11 residues long. Germline V gene sequence: CDR1 MNHEY, CDR2 SMNVEV (reference sequence). The CDR3: CASSRAGAKFF. Written as DNA, the CDR3 is TGTGCCAGCAGTAGAGCGGGAGCTAAGTTCTTC.

The genes are TRBV7-9 and TRBJ2-5; D is perhaps TRBD1 or TRBD2 (6 bases each). The CDR3 spans 16 residues. V shed 7 bases and J shed 0 bases, with 18 bases lying between them. Per the germline V gene, CDR1 is SEHNR and CDR2 is FQNEAQ (reference sequence). CDR3 loop: CASTPDGGRDQETQYF. The CDR3 bases are TGTGCCAGCACCCCGGACGGGGGCCGGGACCAAGAGACCCAGTACTTC.

This clonotype was seen ten or more times. The rearrangement links TRBV13 to TRBJ2-7, with D unclear. V lost 0 bases and J 3 bases, leaving 6 bases between the germline ends. This CDR3 is built from 13 residues. Germline lookup yields CDR1 PRHDT and CDR2 FYEKMQ (reference sequence). The CDR3 region has the DNA TGTGCCAGCAGCTTAGGGCAGCGCTACGAGCAGTACTTC. This gives the protein CASSLGQRYEQYF. The full variable domain, with the rest looked up from reference TRBV13 and TRBJ2-7, is AAGVIQSPRHLIKEKRETATLKCYPIPRHDTVYWYQQGPGQDPQFLISFYEKMQSDKGSIPDRFSAQQFSDYHSELNMSSLELGDSALYFCASSLGQRYEQYFGPGTRLTVT.

This clonotype has a count of ten or more. The J gene is TRBJ2-5, the V gene TRBV29-1; tentatively, D is TRBD1 (6 bases). V was trimmed by 6 bases and J by 2 bases, leaving 13 bases between them. CDR1 is SQVTM and CDR2 is ANQGSEA in the germline V gene. This CDR3 region has 13 residues. Here the CDR3 DNA reads TGCAGCGTCACCGGGACACCTCAAGAGACCCAGTACTTC. Translation gives CSVTGTPQETQYF.

This clonotype came up many times. This chain links TRBV2 with TRBJ1-2, with D hard to call. V shed 4 bases and J shed 5 bases, with 8 bases lying between them. This CDR3 contains 12 residues. CDR1 SNHLY and CDR2 FYNNEI come from the germline V gene. CDR3 residues: CASSGVGYGYTF. The CDR3 bases are TGTGCCAGCAGTGGTGTCGGTTATGGCTACACCTTC.

This clonotype was seen many times. This chain links TRBV6-5 with TRBJ1-5, with 8 bases fitting TRBD1. Germline V gene data show CDR1 as MNHEY and CDR2 as SVGAGI. The J segment lost 4 bases and the V segment lost 5 bases, leaving 1 base of the junction unmatched. The CDR3 sequence is 13 residues long. CDR3 sequence (DNA): TGTGCCAGCAGTAGACAGGGGAATCAGCCCCAGCATTTT. Residues: CASSRQGNQPQHF.

There are many counts of this clonotype. V usage is TRBV2 and J usage is TRBJ1-4, with D tentatively TRBD1 (5 bases). The V end was cut by 0 bases, the J end by 10 bases, with 15 bases between. Looked up from germline, CDR1 is SNHLY and CDR2 is FYNNEI. The CDR3 has 15 amino acids. The CDR3: CASSEAWRGDGKLFF. The CDR3 DNA follows: TGTGCCAGCAGTGAAGCGTGGAGAGGGGATGGAAAACTGTTTTTT.

This clonotype was seen at least ten times. The chain carries TRBV28 and TRBJ2-3; 9 positions agree with TRBD2. Germline V CDR1 and CDR2: MDHEN, SYDVKM. The CDR3 is 16 amino acids. J gave up 1 base and V 5 bases, and 7 bases lay outside the gene matches. The CDR3 loop reads CASSGPGLARTDTQYF. For the CDR3, the DNA is TGTGCCAGCAGTGGACCGGGACTAGCACGCACAGATACGCAGTATTTT.

This clonotype has ten or more counts. The rearrangement uses TRBV4-1 and TRBJ2-5; D remains unclear. This CDR3 contains 13 residues. Per the germline V gene, CDR1 is MGHRA and CDR2 is YSYEKL. The V end was cut by 1 base, the J end by 5 bases, with 8 bases between. The DNA of the CDR3 is TGCGCCAGCAGCCAAGTCGTGAAGGAGACCCAGTACTTC. Its protein is CASSQVVKETQYF.

This clonotype appeared many times. The CDR3 coding sequence is TGTGCCAGCAGTCCCGGGACAGGGGTTAGTAATGAGCAGTTCTTC. Translating it yields CASSPGTGVSNEQFF. The V and J genes are TRBV12-3 or TRBV12-4 and TRBJ2-1; 10 positions match TRBD1. The CDR3 has 15 residues. V shed 5 bases and J 7 bases; nucleotides not matched to a gene: 8.

This clonotype was recorded many times. The genes are TRBV4-1 and TRBJ1-1; D possibly corresponds to TRBD1 (6 bases). Germline loops: CDR1 MGHRA, CDR2 YSYEKL. The V end lost 3 bases, the J end lost 1 base, and 12 bases lay between the germline ends. The CDR3 runs 15 residues. CDR3 in DNA: TGCGCCAGCAGCCAGTCAGGACAGCAGAACACTGAAGCTTTCTTT. Translating gives CASSQSGQQNTEAFF.

This clonotype was seen repeatedly, ten times or more. The chain is built from TRBV28 and TRBJ2-7; no reliable D call. The germline CDR1 and CDR2 sequences are MDHEN and SYDVKM. This CDR3 has 12 residues. V was trimmed by 5 bases and J by 3 bases, leaving 8 bases between them. The CDR3 sequence: CASSSSNYEQYF. CDR3 bases: TGTGCCAGCAGTAGCAGCAACTACGAGCAGTACTTC.

This clonotype was seen many times. The V gene is TRBV18, the J gene TRBJ2-1, with TRBD2 matching over 13 bases. The V segment lost 4 bases and the J segment 8 bases; nucleotides outside the gene matches: 5. Per the germline V gene, CDR1 is KGHSH and CDR2 is LQKENI. The CDR3 has 15 amino acids. The CDR3 DNA reads as TGTGCCAGCTCACTCGGACTAGCGGGAGCCCATGAGCAGTTCTTC. Translated: CASSLGLAGAHEQFF.